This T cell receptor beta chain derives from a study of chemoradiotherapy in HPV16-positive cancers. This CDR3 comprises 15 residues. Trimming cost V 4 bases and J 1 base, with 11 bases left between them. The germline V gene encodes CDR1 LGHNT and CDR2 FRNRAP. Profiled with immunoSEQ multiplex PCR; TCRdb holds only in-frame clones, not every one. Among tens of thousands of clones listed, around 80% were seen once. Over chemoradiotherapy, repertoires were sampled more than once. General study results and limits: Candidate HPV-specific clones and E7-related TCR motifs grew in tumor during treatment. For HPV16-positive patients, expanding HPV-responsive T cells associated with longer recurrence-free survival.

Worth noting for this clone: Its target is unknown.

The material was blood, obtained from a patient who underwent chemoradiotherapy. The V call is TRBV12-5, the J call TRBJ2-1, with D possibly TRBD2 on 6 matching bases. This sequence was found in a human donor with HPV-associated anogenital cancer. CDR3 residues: CASGSGLDSYNEQFF. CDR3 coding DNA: TGTGCTAGTGGTTCGGGACTCGATTCCTACAATGAGCAGTTCTTC.